One and the same sample provided the 23 T cell receptor beta chains below, sequenced in a study of blood T cell repertoires in COVID-19. The protocol was immunoSEQ multiplex PCR, while the TCRdb copy is restricted to in-frame clones and leaves out a portion. This table holds around 300,000 clones, 65% to 85% found once. The sample taken for sequencing was peripheral blood. The origin of the receptors is a man aged 25-40 years with active or convalescent COVID-19.

Here the CDR3 reads CASGGLAGERETQYF. CDR3 bases: TGTGCCAGCGGGGGACTAGCGGGAGAACGGGAGACCCAGTACTTC. The chain employs TRBV7-9 and TRBJ2-5, with 14 bases matching TRBD2. V shed 8 bases and J 5 bases; nucleotides not matched to a gene: 7. Germline V gene sequence: CDR1 SEHNR, CDR2 FQNEAQ (reference sequence). There are 15 residues in the CDR3.

This clone was observed a few times. This chain joins TRBV10-3 and TRBJ1-6; tentatively, D is TRBD1 (5 bases). This CDR3 is built from 13 residues. V was pared by 8 bases and J by 5 bases, with 10 bases between. The germline gives CDR1 ENHRY, CDR2 SYGVKD. The CDR3 is CAIGGSNNSPLHF. CDR3 DNA: TGTGCCATCGGGGGGAGTAATAATTCACCCCTCCACTTT.

V is TRBV7-2 and J is TRBJ1-1; weak D call: TRBD1 (6 bases). The CDR3 is made up of 17 amino acids. Trimming took off 3 bases at V and 4 bases at J, with 21 bases between the two ends. Germline V CDR1 and CDR2: SGHTA, FQGNSA. CDR3 bases: TGTGCCAGCAGCTTCCCTCAGCACAGGGAAATAGGCACTGAAGCTTTCTTT. This sequence encodes CASSFPQHREIGTEAFF.

The chain carries TRBV6-5 and TRBJ1-1; D unclear. In germline, CDR1 is MNHEY, CDR2 SVGAGI. This CDR3 spans 16 amino acids. The V end was cut by 2 bases, the J end by 5 bases, with 18 bases between. The CDR3 loop reads CASSYRPARSETEAFF. The CDR3 coding sequence is TGTGCCAGCAGTTACAGGCCAGCAAGGAGTGAGACTGAAGCTTTCTTT.

CDR3 nucleotides: TGTGCCAGTAGTATGAACAGGGAAAGCACAGATACGCAGTATTTT. This translates into CASSMNRESTDTQYF. The chain combines TRBV19 with TRBJ2-3; weak D call: TRBD1 (6 bases). The CDR3 has 15 residues. In germline, CDR1 is LNHDA, CDR2 SQIVND (reference sequence). V lost 3 bases and J lost 0, with 10 bases in between.

The rearrangement links TRBV18 to TRBJ2-7; a possible D gene is TRBD1 (5 bases). CDR1 and CDR2 from the germline V gene are KGHSH and LQKENI. This CDR3 comprises 12 residues. V shed 6 bases and J shed 3 bases, with 9 bases lying between them. For the CDR3, the DNA is TGTGCCAGCTCGGACAAAGGCTACGAGCAGTACTTC. Its protein product is CASSDKGYEQYF.

J is TRBJ2-2 and V is TRBV5-1; 7 nucleotides align to TRBD1. CDR3 size: 17 residues. Losses at the gene ends were 3 bases for V and 1 base for J; bases not matched to a gene: 9. CDR1 is SGHRS, CDR2 YFSETQ, per germline. This CDR3 is CASSSDNRGLNTGELFF. The CDR3 DNA follows: TGCGCCAGCAGCTCGGATAACAGGGGCCTGAACACCGGGGAGCTGTTTTTT.

This clone has more than one count but fewer than ten. The chain combines TRBV7-3 with TRBJ2-1; 7 bases line up with TRBD2. J gave up 6 bases and V 5 bases, and 13 bases lay outside the gene matches. The CDR3 is made up of 16 amino acids. Germline-derived CDR1 and CDR2 are SGHTA and FQGTGA. The CDR3 here is CASSPGPSGPVNEQFF. CDR3 sequence (DNA): TGTGCCAGCAGCCCCGGGCCTAGCGGCCCGGTCAATGAGCAGTTCTTC.

V usage is TRBV4-1 and J usage is TRBJ1-1; a weak D match, TRBD1 (6 bases). Trimming shortened V by 3 bases and J by 0 bases, and 14 bases separated the two germline ends. CDR1 and CDR2 from the germline V gene are MGHRA and YSYEKL. The CDR3 has 16 amino acids. The CDR3, as DNA: TGCGCCAGCAGCCATAAAGGGGGAGGGCTGAACACTGAAGCTTTCTTT. Its protein product is CASSHKGGGLNTEAFF.

This CDR3 reads CASRMTGVTEAFF. CDR3 nucleotide sequence: TGCGCCAGCAGAATGACAGGGGTAACTGAAGCTTTCTTT. This chain connects TRBV4-1 to TRBJ1-1; 8 bases map to TRBD1. The CDR3 contains 13 residues. Trimming took 6 bases from V and 5 from J; bases not matched to a gene: 5. Germline values: CDR1 MGHRA, CDR2 YSYEKL.

V gene TRBV10-3 combines with J gene TRBJ1-4, with a weak D call TRBD1 (6 bases). The CDR3 consists of 12 residues. Trimming left V 11 bases short and J 3 bases short, with 10 bases between. Germline-derived CDR1 and CDR2 are ENHRY and SYGVKD. CDR3 sequence (DNA): TGTGCCTCACAGGGTTCTAATGAAAAACTGTTTTTT. Residues: CASQGSNEKLFF.

CDR3 DNA: TGCAGTGCTAGTGGGACTAGCTCCTACGAGCAGTACTTC. Translation: CSASGTSSYEQYF. The genes are TRBV20-1 and TRBJ2-7, with 8 bases fitting TRBD2. There are 13 residues in the CDR3. CDR1 DFQATT and CDR2 SNEGSKA come from the germline V gene (reference sequence). V lost 3 bases to trimming and J lost 0 bases; unmatched junction nucleotides: 1.

The chain joins TRBV7-9 to TRBJ2-1, with a weak D call TRBD1 (5 bases). Germline CDR1 and CDR2: SEHNR and FQNEAQ (reference sequence). The CDR3 is 15 amino acids. The ends were cut back, 1 base at V and 6 bases at J, with 13 bases in the middle. CDR3 region: CASSLVDKGRNEQFF. Here the CDR3 DNA reads TGTGCCAGCAGCTTAGTGGACAAGGGCCGCAATGAGCAGTTCTTC.

The chain couples TRBV19 to TRBJ1-3; D gene unclear. Germline lookup yields CDR1 LNHDA and CDR2 SQIVND (reference sequence). CDR3 length equals 16 residues. With 7 bases removed from V and 1 base from J, the gap between germline ends came to 17 bases. The CDR3 loop reads CASTPNGVASGNTIYF. The CDR3 DNA follows: TGTGCCAGTACCCCTAACGGGGTTGCATCTGGAAACACCATATATTTT.

The V and J genes are TRBV5-8 and TRBJ1-6; a possible D gene is TRBD1 (5 bases). The V gene lost 3 bases and the J gene lost 4 bases, with 11 bases spanning the gap. Germline-derived CDR1 and CDR2 are SGHTS and YDEGEE. The CDR3 totals 15 residues. CDR3 sequence reads: CASSSGTAYNSPLHF. The CDR3 DNA is TGTGCCAGCAGCTCCGGGACTGCTTATAATTCACCCCTCCACTTT.

The genes are TRBV30 and TRBJ1-2, with no clear D. V was shortened by 1 base and J by 7 bases, with 7 bases between the two germline ends. The CDR3 runs to 11 residues. In germline, CDR1 is GTSNPN, CDR2 SVGIG (reference sequence). In DNA form, the CDR3 reads TGTGCCTGGAGTGCCTCGGTTGGCTACACCTTC. Amino acid sequence: CAWSASVGYTF.

The chain recombines TRBV30 with TRBJ2-4; D gene unclear. The CDR3 is 11 residues long. V was cut by 4 bases and J by 8 bases, with 9 bases left in between. Germline V lookup: CDR1 GTSNPN, CDR2 SVGIG (reference sequence). The CDR3 here is CAWTRSDIQYF. The DNA for the CDR3 is TGTGCCTGGACGAGAAGCGACATTCAGTACTTC.

The chain combines TRBV19 with TRBJ2-6, with TRBD2 matching over 7 bases. The CDR3 has 17 amino acids. Germline CDR1 LNHDA, CDR2 SQIVND (reference sequence). Trimming cost V 7 bases and J 4 bases; bases outside gene matches: 13. The CDR3 nucleotides read TGTGCCAGTACCCGGGACTACAGGCAGCCGGGGGCCAACGTCCTGACTTTC. Translating it yields CASTRDYRQPGANVLTF. Full variable domain (rest looked up from reference TRBV19 and TRBJ2-6): DGGITQSPKYLFRKEGQNVTLSCEQNLNHDAMYWYRQDPGQGLRLIYYSQIVNDFQKGDIAEGYSVSREKKESFPLTVTSAQKNPTAFYLCASTRDYRQPGANVLTFGAGSRLTVL.

This rearrangement joins TRBV5-1 to TRBJ2-7; maybe TRBD1 (6 bases). This CDR3 is built from 15 residues. The V end was cut by 0 bases, the J end by 5 bases, with 15 bases between. Looked up from germline, CDR1 is SGHRS and CDR2 is YFSETQ. The CDR3 region is CASSLGDTRMNEQYF. The CDR3 DNA reads as TGCGCCAGCAGCTTGGGGGACACCCGGATGAACGAGCAGTACTTC.

Concerning this clone itself: This specimen includes other DNA sequences encoding the same CDR3. The rearrangement links TRBV6-5 to TRBJ2-7; 11 nucleotides agree with TRBD2. V lost 5 bases, J lost 1 base, and 4 bases stayed unmatched. This CDR3 is built from 15 residues. Looked up from germline, CDR1 is MNHEY and CDR2 is SVGAGI. DNA of the CDR3: TGTGCCAGCAGTCCCGGGACTAGCGGTTCCTACGAGCAGTACTTC. Translating gives CASSPGTSGSYEQYF.

This sequence joins TRBV7-3 and TRBJ1-1; D gene unclear. CDR3 length equals 12 residues. V dropped 3 bases and J dropped 4 bases, with 6 bases sitting between them. Germline values: CDR1 SGHTA, CDR2 FQGTGA. The CDR3 here is CASSFEGTEAFF. In nucleotides, the CDR3 is TGTGCCAGCAGCTTCGAGGGCACTGAAGCTTTCTTT.

The J gene is TRBJ2-1, the V gene TRBV7-2; 9 nucleotides agree with TRBD1. Germline CDR1 is SGHTA and CDR2 is FQGNSA. This CDR3 has 16 amino acids. Losses at the gene ends were 5 bases for V and 1 base for J; bases not matched to a gene: 6. The CDR3 sequence is CASSRTGTGSYNEQFF. The CDR3 DNA reads as TGTGCCAGCAGCCGGACCGGGACAGGGTCCTACAATGAGCAGTTCTTC. Complete variable domain (other parts from reference TRBV7-2 and TRBJ2-1): GAGVSQSPSNKVTEKGKDVELRCDPISGHTALYWYRQSLGQGLEFLIYFQGNSAPDKSGLPSDRFSAERTGGSVSTLTIQRTQQEDSAVYLCASSRTGTGSYNEQFFGPGTRLTVL.

V is TRBV5-8 and J is TRBJ2-7, with 7 bases that match TRBD1. Germline V CDR1 and CDR2: SGHTS, YDEGEE. CDR3 length: 14 amino acids. The trim removed 3 bases at V and 0 bases at J, leaving 3 bases unmatched. The chain's CDR3 is CASSWGQSSYEQYF. The DNA of the CDR3 is TGTGCCAGCAGCTGGGGACAGAGCTCCTACGAGCAGTACTTC.